These T cell receptor beta chains were read from a single sample in a study of blood T cells in healthy people across ages. One entry per CDR3 protein, called by TCRdb with MiXCR from the 5' RACE reads. The sample carries around 1,000,000 distinct CDR3 sequences, about two fifths recorded once. The specimen sequenced was blood. Receptors were obtained from a young man in good health. CDR3s leave out the opening cysteine and the closing phenylalanine or tryptophan. Fields, in order: J gene, V gene, CDR3 protein.

TRBJ1-2	TRBV6-2/TRBV6-3	ASSRTPPGRDYGYT
TRBJ2-3	TRBV7-3	ASSSFGRSTDTQY
TRBJ2-4	TRBV7-2	ASSAGTVSLAKNIQY
TRBJ2-7	TRBV6-1	ASSEGTGNYEQY
TRBJ1-1	TRBV29-1	SVRGIGSNTEAF
TRBJ2-3	TRBV10-3	ASSGRSADTQY
TRBJ2-3	TRBV27	ASSLRSTDTQY
TRBJ1-2	TRBV20-1	SGLDRGSNGYT
TRBJ1-2	TRBV20-1	SALSIDRLYGYT
NA	TRBV24-1	ATSDSTAAYNEQY
TRBJ1-5	TRBV6-1	ASSENPGTHQPQH
TRBJ2-4	TRBV20-1	SARFGGDIQY
TRBJ2-7	TRBV2	ASSGDSGVYEQY
TRBJ1-2	TRBV6-5	ASSETGRIYGYT
TRBJ2-1	TRBV27	ASSSLIRGGGPYNEQF
TRBJ1-5	TRBV20-1	NARVPDQPQH
TRBJ1-2	TRBV12-3/TRBV12-4	ASSFSGTYGYT
TRBJ2-3	TRBV6-5	ASSYSDRGYTQY
TRBJ1-5	TRBV25-1	ASSEVRAGQPQH
TRBJ1-1	TRBV10-3	AIRSQGRDTEAF
TRBJ1-2	TRBV6-2/TRBV6-3	ASSYSDGAGGYT
TRBJ1-1	TRBV6-6	ASSRQGGDTEAF
TRBJ1-1	TRBV12-3/TRBV12-4	ASRDRLLNTEAF
TRBJ1-1	TRBV6-5	ASSYRSAGTGNTEAF
TRBJ1-5	TRBV12-3/TRBV12-4	TSSTTNQPQH
TRBJ1-2	TRBV27	ASSTISGNYGYT
TRBJ1-5	TRBV12-3/TRBV12-4	ASSLAPEPQH
TRBJ1-5	TRBV28	ASSSLSRTGGNQPQH
TRBJ1-1	TRBV24-1	ATSAEDRVTEAF
TRBJ2-3	TRBV7-3	ASSLELLTDTQY
TRBJ2-5	TRBV10-3	AISPTSGGEETQY
TRBJ2-1	TRBV29-1	SVVGKSSGGYNEQF
TRBJ2-1	TRBV14	ASSQDLVTSGGDSYNEQF
TRBJ1-1	TRBV27	ASQWDSNTEAF
TRBJ2-5	TRBV15	ATSPGGMKETQY
TRBJ1-5	TRBV20-1	SARDWTGTPLDQPQH
TRBJ2-3	TRBV7-2	ASSPPSTGRGDTQY
TRBJ2-5	TRBV20-1	SAHEPSGYQETQY
TRBJ2-1	TRBV5-1	ASSLEPGTVDEQF
TRBJ1-1	TRBV4-3	ASSQVYRTEAF
TRBJ2-1	TRBV20-1	SAQSGGLARNEQF
TRBJ2-3	TRBV3-1	ASSQARADTQY
TRBJ2-5	TRBV4-3	ASSSLQENEQY
TRBJ2-1	TRBV20-1	SGAQTGNEQF
TRBJ2-1	TRBV7-9	ASSSPRQGTYNEQF
TRBJ2-4	TRBV6-1	ASSEAGHSALNIQY
TRBJ2-2	TRBV4-3	ASSQTPAVGTGELF
TRBJ2-1	TRBV10-3	AIARGVGNEQF
TRBJ2-3	TRBV5-1	ASSWGQTDTQY
TRBJ1-1	TRBV12-3/TRBV12-4	ASSSGLLRVTEAF